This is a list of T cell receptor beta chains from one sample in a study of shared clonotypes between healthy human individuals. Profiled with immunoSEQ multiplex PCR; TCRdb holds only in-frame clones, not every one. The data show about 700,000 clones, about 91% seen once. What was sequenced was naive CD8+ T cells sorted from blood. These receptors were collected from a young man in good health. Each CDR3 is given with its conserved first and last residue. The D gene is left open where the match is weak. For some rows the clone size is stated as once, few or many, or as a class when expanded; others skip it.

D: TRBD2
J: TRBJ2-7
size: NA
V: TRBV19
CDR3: CASSRTRMYEQYF
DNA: TGTGCCAGTAGTCGGACTAGAATGTACGAGCAGTACTTC

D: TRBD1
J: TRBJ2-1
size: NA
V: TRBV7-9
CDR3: CASSHPQGQSYNEQFF
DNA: TGTGCCAGCAGTCACCCACAGGGGCAAAGTTACAATGAGCAGTTCTTC

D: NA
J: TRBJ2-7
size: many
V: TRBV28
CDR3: CASSSQYEQYF
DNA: TGTGCCAGCAGTTCCCAATACGAGCAGTACTTC

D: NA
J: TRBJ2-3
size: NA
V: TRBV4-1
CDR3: CASSPLEIPDTQYF
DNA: TGCGCCAGCAGCCCACTGGAGATCCCAGATACGCAGTATTTT

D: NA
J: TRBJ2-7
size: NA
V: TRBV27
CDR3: CASSLKGDYEQYF
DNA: TGTGCCAGCAGTTTAAAGGGGGACTACGAGCAGTACTTC

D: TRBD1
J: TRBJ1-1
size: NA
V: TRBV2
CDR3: CASSDRGQQGAGTEAFF
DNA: TGTGCCAGCAGTGATAGAGGGCAACAGGGGGCAGGAACTGAAGCTTTCTTT

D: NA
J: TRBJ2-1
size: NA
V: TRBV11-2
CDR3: CASSPPGLGVF
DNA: TGTGCCAGCAGCCCTCCGGGGCTCGGGGTCTTC

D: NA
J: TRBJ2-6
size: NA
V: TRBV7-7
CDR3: CASSLGGAAIPGANVLTF
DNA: TGTGCCAGCAGCTTAGGGGGGGCAGCCATCCCTGGGGCCAACGTCCTGACTTTC

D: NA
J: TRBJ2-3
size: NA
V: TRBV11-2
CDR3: CASSFRGRTLTDTQYF
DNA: TGTGCCAGCAGCTTTCGGGGACGGACCCTCACAGATACGCAGTATTTT

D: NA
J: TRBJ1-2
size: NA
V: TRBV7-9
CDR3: CASSLAQGGDAGYTF
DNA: TGTGCCAGCAGCTTAGCCCAAGGGGGGGACGCTGGCTACACCTTC

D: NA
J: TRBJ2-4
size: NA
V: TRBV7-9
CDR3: CASSETRRDIQYF
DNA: TGTGCCAGCAGCGAGACCCGGAGGGACATTCAGTACTTC

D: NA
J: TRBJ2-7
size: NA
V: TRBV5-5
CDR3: CASSLEASPRYEQYF
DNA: TGTGCCAGCAGCTTGGAGGCATCCCCCCGCTACGAGCAGTACTTC

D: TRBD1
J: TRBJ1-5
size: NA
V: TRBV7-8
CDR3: CASSLQGGAYQPQHF
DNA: TGTGCCAGCAGCTTACAAGGGGGCGCATACCAGCCCCAGCATTTT

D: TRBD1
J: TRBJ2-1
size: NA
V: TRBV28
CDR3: CASSHGGQGNEQFF
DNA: TGTGCCAGCAGTCATGGGGGACAGGGGAATGAGCAGTTCTTC

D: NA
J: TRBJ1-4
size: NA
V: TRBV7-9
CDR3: CASTTSDGEKLFF
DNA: TGTGCCAGCACCACCTCGGACGGGGAAAAACTGTTTTTT